This T cell receptor beta chain appears in the sequencing data of a study of blood T cells in healthy people across ages. V lost 1 base and J lost 2, with 12 bases in between. Per germline, CDR1 KGHDR and CDR2 SFDVKD. The CDR3 sequence is 16 residues long. For the second PCR, which ran for about 6 to 12 cycles, a sample-barcoded 5' primer and a J-beta primer mix were used. TCRdb re-derived calls from the 5' RACE reads in MiXCR, one entry per CDR3 protein. This table has roughly 700,000 distinct CDR3 sequences, approximately 25% appearing once. Another study also made use of these data, one on T cells of mothers and their children.

Sequencing was carried out using blood. This receptor was taken from a boy aged 10-17 years in good health. The rearrangement uses TRBV24-1 and TRBJ2-3; weak D call: TRBD1 (5 bases). CDR3 bases: TGTGCCACCAGTGATTTCAGGGCCCGCTACACAGATACGCAGTATTTT. Protein product: CATSDFRARYTDTQYF.